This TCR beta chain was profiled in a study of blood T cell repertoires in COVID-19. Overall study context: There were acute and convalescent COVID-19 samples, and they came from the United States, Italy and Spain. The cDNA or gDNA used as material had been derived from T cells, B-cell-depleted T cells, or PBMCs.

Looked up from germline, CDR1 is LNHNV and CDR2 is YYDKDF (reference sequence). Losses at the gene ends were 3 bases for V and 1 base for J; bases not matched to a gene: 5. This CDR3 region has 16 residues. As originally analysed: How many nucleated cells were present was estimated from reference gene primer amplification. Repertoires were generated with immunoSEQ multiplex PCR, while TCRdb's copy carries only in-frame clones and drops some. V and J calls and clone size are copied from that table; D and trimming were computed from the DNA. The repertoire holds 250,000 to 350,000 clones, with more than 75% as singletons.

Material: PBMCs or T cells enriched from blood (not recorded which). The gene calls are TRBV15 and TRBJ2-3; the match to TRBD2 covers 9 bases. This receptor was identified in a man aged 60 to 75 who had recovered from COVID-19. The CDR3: CATSSPQREGTDTQYF. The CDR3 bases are TGTGCCACCAGCAGCCCCCAGCGGGAGGGCACAGATACGCAGTATTTT.